What follows describes a single T cell receptor (beta chain). The antigen remains unidentified. RNA extraction and reverse transcription yielded cDNA as sequencing template. Sequencing used immunoSEQ multiplex PCR; TCRdb keeps in-frame clones, though not all of them. The sample shows 4,000 to 5,500 clones, more than 85% of them seen only once. The CDR3 has 23 amino acids. The germline V gene has CDR1 SGDLS and CDR2 YYNGEE. Trimming took 0 bases from V and 0 from J, leaving 30 bases between them. The sample originates from a study of CD8+ T cells in alopecia areata. Study background: Tofacitinib ran 6 to 18 months, followed by 6 months off drug.

As for treatment: oral pan-JAK inhibitor, 5-10 mg twice daily. Alopecia areata patients provided lesional scalp punch biopsies and peripheral blood. Overall study findings and caveats: While tofacitinib was given, many expanded lesional clones persisted in scalp and blood. Significant decreases in scalp clonality and expanded CD8+ clones followed tofacitinib treatment. Higher clonality and more expanded CD8+ clones appeared in lesional than normal scalp.

The starting material was skin, obtained at week 4, from a patient treated with tofacitinib. The TCR sequence derives from a human donor with alopecia areata. The chain is built from TRBV9 and TRBJ1-4; D not certain. CDR3 sequence (DNA): TGTGCCAGCAGCGTAGCGTCCGACTCACCCTACGGGAATCCGAGACCAACTAATGAAAAACTGTTTTTT. Encoded protein: CASSVASDSPYGNPRPTNEKLFF.